A single sample is the source of the 14 T cell receptor beta chains below, sequenced in a study of OX40 agonist ivuxolimab in advanced cancers. Library method: the immunoSEQ multiplex PCR assay. TCRdb obtained this table from immuneACCESS and retained in-frame rearrangements with V and J assigned. These tables miss some clones; where compared with another copy, unresolved V genes account for less than half of the shortfall, and the remainder is unexplained. Recorded for this sample are fewer than 70,000 clones; about 85% of them occurred a single time. The ten largest make up under 4.5% of the sample. Sequences were derived from CD4+ or CD8+ T cells sorted from blood, sampled in a trial of the OX40 agonist ivuxolimab. Receptor source: an adult with an advanced solid tumor such as melanoma, head and neck, liver or kidney cancer.

The chain couples TRBV15 to TRBJ2-7; D might be TRBD1 or TRBD2, each matching 6 bases. The CDR3 totals 15 residues. Germline CDR1 is LNHNV and CDR2 is YYDKDF (reference sequence). Trimming cost V 1 base and J 2 bases, with 12 bases left between them. For the CDR3, the DNA is TGTGCCACCAGCAGAGGGGTAGGGGGGACCTACGAGCAGTACTTC. Its protein product is CATSRGVGGTYEQYF.

CDR3 residues: CASSLAPGELFF. In DNA, the CDR3 is TGCGCCAGCAGCTTGGCGCCCGGGGAGCTGTTTTTT. This chain links TRBV5-1 with TRBJ2-2; no clear D. V gave up 0 bases and J gave up 6 bases, with 3 bases separating them. The CDR3 has 12 residues. In germline, CDR1 is SGHRS, CDR2 YFSETQ.

V and J are TRBV4-3 and TRBJ1-2; no definite D call. Trimming pared 0 bases from V and 5 bases from J, leaving 13 bases between. The CDR3 totals 15 residues. Looked up from germline, CDR1 is LGHNA and CDR2 is YSLEER. The CDR3 protein is CASSQDPRPEYGYTF. CDR3 in DNA: TGCGCCAGCAGCCAAGATCCCAGGCCCGAATATGGCTACACCTTC.

The chain recombines TRBV6-1 with TRBJ2-5; the D is unclear. V was shortened by 4 bases and J by 0 bases, with 9 bases between the two germline ends. The CDR3 runs to 14 residues. In germline, CDR1 is MNHNS, CDR2 SASEGT. The chain's CDR3 is CASSGVQYQETQYF. CDR3 in DNA: TGTGCCAGCAGTGGAGTACAGTACCAAGAGACCCAGTACTTC.

V usage is TRBV2 and J usage is TRBJ2-6, with D uncertain. There are 13 residues in the CDR3. V was clipped by 6 bases and J by 6 bases, with 9 bases between them. Germline V CDR1 and CDR2: SNHLY, FYNNEI. The CDR3 DNA is TGTGCCAGCAGATACCTCGAGGCCAACGTCCTGACTTTC. It codes for CASRYLEANVLTF. Filled out from reference TRBV2 and TRBJ2-6, the complete variable domain reads EPEVTQTPSHQVTQMGQEVILRCVPISNHLYFYWYRQILGQKVEFLVSFYNNEISEKSEIFDDQFSVERPDGSNFTLKIRSTKLEDSAMYFCASRYLEANVLTFGAGSRLTVL.

As for this clone: At one end, the junction sequence differs from germline, possibly due to a read error. The chain employs TRBV6-1 and TRBJ2-7, with 7 bases matching TRBD1. The germline V gene encodes CDR1 MNHNS and CDR2 SASEGT. The length of the CDR3 is 14 residues. In DNA form, the CDR3 reads TGTGCCACCAGTTGGGGGACAGAGTCCTACGAGCAGTACTTC. It encodes CATSWGTESYEQYF.

The chain combines TRBV18 with TRBJ1-6, with unresolved D. Germline V gene data show CDR1 as KGHSH and CDR2 as LQKENI. The V end was cut by 2 bases, the J end by 6 bases, with 8 bases between. The CDR3 sequence is 14 residues long. The CDR3 here is CASSPITSNSPLHF. In DNA form, the CDR3 reads TGTGCCAGCTCACCAATCACCAGTAATTCACCCCTCCACTTT.

The rearrangement links TRBV7-8 to TRBJ1-5; D is uncertain. Trimming left V 1 base short and J 6 bases short, with 13 bases between. Germline loops: CDR1 SGHVS, CDR2 FQNEAQ. This CDR3 is 15 amino acids long. The CDR3 nucleotides read TGTGCCAGCAGCTTAGTTTACGGCCCGGGTCAGCCCCAGCATTTT. Protein sequence: CASSLVYGPGQPQHF.

The genes are TRBV5-6 and TRBJ2-1, with a weak D call TRBD1 (5 bases). From germline, CDR1 is SGHDT and CDR2 YYEEEE. The CDR3 extends over 15 amino acids. The germline V and J ends were trimmed by 0 bases and 3 bases, with 10 bases remaining between them. CDR3 sequence: CASSLADRNYNEQFF. CDR3 DNA sequence: TGTGCCAGCAGCTTGGCCGACAGAAACTACAATGAGCAGTTCTTC.

The rearrangement joins TRBV7-2 to TRBJ2-5; D gene uncertain. With 8 bases removed from V and 1 base from J, the gap between germline ends came to 11 bases. The CDR3 loop spans 13 amino acids. CDR1 and CDR2 from the germline V gene are SGHTA and FQGNSA. The CDR3 sequence is CASRTGSQETQYF. The CDR3 region has the DNA TGTGCCAGCCGTACGGGCAGCCAAGAGACCCAGTACTTC.

This clone occurred once. The gene calls are TRBV7-2 and TRBJ1-5; 7 nucleotides match TRBD1. The CDR3 totals 14 residues. Germline V CDR1 and CDR2: SGHTA, FQGNSA. V lost 5 bases, J lost 4 bases, and 5 bases stayed unmatched. The CDR3 reads CASSQGTANQPQHF. CDR3 bases: TGTGCCAGCAGCCAAGGGACAGCAAATCAGCCCCAGCATTTT.

The chain combines TRBV7-2 with TRBJ2-5; the D gene could be TRBD1 or TRBD2 (5 bases each). The V gene's germline CDR1 is SGHTA and CDR2 FQGNSA. The CDR3 runs to 12 residues. V gave up 4 bases and J gave up 7 bases, with 10 bases separating them. The CDR3 DNA reads TGTGCCAGCAGCTCCTTTGGGGGGACCCAGTACTTC. Protein product: CASSSFGGTQYF.

The chain links TRBV11-2 to TRBJ1-1; maybe TRBD1 (5 bases). Looked up from germline, CDR1 is SGHAT and CDR2 is FQNNGV. V was trimmed by 8 bases and J by 5 bases, leaving 18 bases between them. This CDR3 spans 14 amino acids. The CDR3 reads CASLDSGLLTEAFF. CDR3 bases: TGTGCCAGCCTCGACTCAGGGTTACTGACTGAAGCTTTCTTT.

This clone has a handful of counts. The J gene is TRBJ1-6, the V gene TRBV7-9; TRBD1 agrees at 10 bases. CDR3 size: 15 residues. Germline trimming cut 3 bases from V and 6 bases from J; bases unmatched to any gene: 2. Germline V gives CDR1 SEHNR, CDR2 FQNEAQ (reference sequence). CDR3 coding DNA: TGTGCCAGCAGCTTCGGGACAGGGGCTAATTCACCCCTCCACTTT. Its translation is CASSFGTGANSPLHF.